This T cell receptor (beta chain) was sequenced during a study of blood T cells in healthy people across ages. CDR1 SQVTM and CDR2 ANQGSEA come from the germline V gene. V gave up 0 bases and J gave up 6 bases, with 12 bases separating them. The CDR3 has 13 residues. A J-beta primer mix and a sample-barcoded 5' primer were used in a second PCR of about 6 to 12 cycles. TCRdb reprocessed the 5' RACE reads with MiXCR, giving one entry per CDR3 protein. The table includes a few hundred thousand distinct CDR3 sequences, about 26% detected once. A word on this clonotype: What it binds is unknown.

Investigators took 8 to 10 milliliters of peripheral blood from every donor. Findings and limits, study-wide: Not knowing donor CMV status may have confounded expanded clonotype changes. Whereas aged donors had fewer naive CD4+ cells, long-lived donors had more of them and higher diversity.

This sample also appeared in a second study, on T cells of mothers and their children. That work adds: Slightly, though not significantly, more overlap was seen in related than in unrelated mother-child pairs.

The source of this sequence is a boy younger than 10 in good health. The sequenced material came from blood. The chain employs TRBV29-1 and TRBJ2-7, with a tentative D call TRBD2 (7 bases). This CDR3 is CSVEEAGASEQYF. The CDR3 DNA reads as TGCAGCGTTGAAGAGGCGGGGGCCTCCGAGCAGTACTTC.